This T cell receptor (beta chain) was recorded in a study of blood T cell repertoires in COVID-19. Whole-study context: Acute-phase and convalescent COVID-19 samples originated in the United States, Italy and Spain. PBMCs, B-cell-depleted T cells, or T cells provided the cDNA or gDNA that made up the material.

Germline values: CDR1 KGHSH, CDR2 LQKENI. The V and J ends lost 4 bases and 2 bases respectively, with 11 bases between them. The length of the CDR3 is 14 residues. Methods used by the authors: How many nucleated cells were present was estimated from reference gene primer amplification. Clones were read by immunoSEQ multiplex PCR, and TCRdb kept only the in-frame ones, dropping some. V and J calls plus clone size are reproduced from that table; the DNA served to infer D and trimming. Of 150,000 to 180,000 clones in the sample, about 90% were seen once. Material for sequencing was peripheral blood. The source is a man between 45 and 60 years old with acute or convalescent COVID-19. V usage is TRBV18 and J usage is TRBJ1-1; D possibly corresponds to TRBD1 (6 bases). CDR3 in DNA: TGTGCCAGCTCACTTAACAGGGTTAACACTGAAGCTTTCTTT. Its translation is CASSLNRVNTEAFF.